Given below is one T cell receptor beta chain in context. This specimen comes from a study of blood T cell repertoires in COVID-19. The wider study: Spain, Italy and the United States supplied samples that represented acute and convalescent COVID-19. PBMCs, B-cell-depleted T cells, or T cells provided the cDNA or gDNA that made up the material.

The authors' processing: The authors estimated nucleated cell counts from reference gene primer amplification. The assay was immunoSEQ multiplex PCR, and TCRdb's table has in-frame clones only and misses some. The V and J calls and the clone size are those of that table, but D and trimming were determined from the DNA. The profile shows around 43,000 clones, around 90% of them singletons. Trimming removed 1 base at V and 0 bases at J, with 10 bases between. Germline values: CDR1 SGHVS, CDR2 FNYEAQ. The CDR3 extends over 15 amino acids. Sequences were obtained from peripheral blood. The clonotype was recovered from a man aged 50 to 60 with active COVID-19. The rearrangement links TRBV7-6 to TRBJ2-7; D might be TRBD1 (5 bases). The CDR3 DNA reads TGTGCCAGCAGCTTAGAGCTAGGGGTCTCCTACGAGCAGTACTTC. As protein: CASSLELGVSYEQYF.